The 10 T cell receptor beta chains listed next were all sequenced from one sample in a study of T cells in Graves' hyperthyroidism and ophthalmopathy. TCR beta CDR3 region amplification was performed from RNA transcripts. A set of HTBI primers served as the primers for a first-round RT-PCR of the TCR CDR3. TCRdb reprocessed the multiplex PCR reads with MiXCR, giving one entry per CDR3 protein. The table lists 750,000 to 950,000 distinct CDR3 sequences, roughly 40% of them singletons, with about 9% in the top ten. Sequenced sample: blood. Source of these receptors: a man aged 18 to 30 with Graves' hyperthyroidism.

The chain has TRBV12-5 and TRBJ1-1, with D maybe TRBD1 (5 bases). The V and J ends lost 6 bases and 4 bases respectively, with 12 bases between them. This CDR3 has 13 amino acids. Germline loops: CDR1 LGHNT, CDR2 FRNRAP. The CDR3 here is CASGPSGVTEAFF. The CDR3 DNA reads TGTGCTAGTGGCCCCTCGGGGGTCACTGAAGCTTTCTTT.

As for this clonotype: Without the conserved terminal phenylalanine or tryptophan, this CDR3 likely stems from a read error. The V and J genes are TRBV5-1 and TRBJ1-1; D unclear. V was cut by 1 base and J by 0 bases, with 10 bases left in between. In germline, CDR1 is SGHRS, CDR2 YFSETQ. The CDR3 length is 15 residues. DNA of the CDR3: TGCGCCAGCAGCTTGCAAACGGGCATGAACACTGAAGCTTTCTAT. It encodes CASSLQTGMNTEAFY.

The chain joins TRBV2 to TRBJ1-2; the D gene is possibly TRBD1 (5 bases). Trimming stripped 9 bases from V and 4 bases from J, with 21 bases between. The CDR3 length is 15 residues. The germline CDR1 and CDR2 sequences are SNHLY and FYNNEI. CDR3 region: CASLSGGTAIYGYTF. Here the CDR3 DNA reads TGTGCCAGTCTGAGCGGAGGGACGGCTATCTATGGCTACACCTTC.

This chain connects TRBV5-1 to TRBJ1-4; D gene unclear. The germline CDR1 and CDR2 sequences are SGHRS and YFSETQ. Trimming removed 1 base from V and 0 bases from J, with 7 bases in between. CDR3 size: 15 residues. CDR3 loop: CASSLRRATNEKLFF. In DNA form, the CDR3 reads TGCGCCAGCAGCTTGCGCCGGGCAACTAATGAAAAACTGTTTTTT.

The rearrangement uses TRBV15 and TRBJ2-7; TRBD1 aligns across 8 bases. The CDR3 is made up of 14 amino acids. Trimming at V came to 5 bases and at J to 7 bases, leaving 10 bases not matched to a gene. Germline V gives CDR1 LNHNV, CDR2 YYDKDF (reference sequence). The CDR3 reads CATSQGQDTGEQYF. CDR3 DNA sequence: TGTGCCACCAGCCAGGGACAGGACACCGGGGAGCAGTACTTC.

The chain carries TRBV9 and TRBJ2-2, with a tentative D call TRBD1 (6 bases). The ends were cut back, 0 bases at V and 6 bases at J, with 9 bases in the middle. The CDR3 consists of 14 residues. Per germline, CDR1 SGDLS and CDR2 YYNGEE. The CDR3 reads CASSVGGLAGELFF. The DNA for the CDR3 is TGTGCCAGCAGCGTAGGGGGGCTGGCCGGGGAGCTGTTTTTT.

The V and J genes are TRBV10-3 and TRBJ2-5; tentatively, D is TRBD1 (6 bases). The CDR3 runs to 13 residues. V was cut by 3 bases and J by 3 bases, with 8 bases left in between. In germline, CDR1 is ENHRY, CDR2 SYGVKD. CDR3 bases: TGTGCCATCAGTGAACAGGGCAAAGAGACCCAGTACTTC. Protein: CAISEQGKETQYF.

V is TRBV20-1 and J is TRBJ2-2; TRBD1 agrees at 12 bases. Germline CDR1 DFQATT, CDR2 SNEGSKA (reference sequence). The J segment lost 8 bases and the V segment lost 5 bases, leaving 3 bases of the junction unmatched. The CDR3 covers 13 residues. CDR3 nucleotides: TGCAGTGCTTGGGACAGGGGGCCAGGGGAGCTGTTTTTT. It specifies CSAWDRGPGELFF.

This chain connects TRBV9 to TRBJ1-5; D remains unclear. Per germline, CDR1 SGDLS and CDR2 YYNGEE. Trimming pared 3 bases from V and 4 bases from J, leaving 14 bases between. The length of the CDR3 is 15 residues. The CDR3 region is CASSASVGGNQPQHF. The CDR3 DNA is TGTGCCAGCAGCGCCTCGGTGGGTGGGAATCAGCCCCAGCATTTT.

In this sample, this clonotype turned up many times. The gene calls are TRBV10-3 and TRBJ2-6, with no clear D. Germline V gives CDR1 ENHRY, CDR2 SYGVKD. With 7 bases removed from V and 0 bases from J, the gap between germline ends came to 7 bases. This CDR3 region has 14 residues. Here the CDR3 reads CAITTDSGANVLTF. The CDR3 coding sequence is TGTGCCATCACCACGGACTCTGGGGCCAACGTCCTGACTTTC.